The 9 T cell receptor beta chains below come from one sample, sequenced in a study of beta chain features in type 1 diabetes listed by TCRdb under 2018. These receptors' antigens are unknown. Libraries came from the immunoSEQ multiplex PCR assay. The entire amount of isolated RNA was reverse transcribed using the High Capacity cDNA Reverse Transcription Kit, so the sequenced TCRB transcripts were expressed ones. The source is immuneACCESS, and TCRdb retained only in-frame sequences with V and J called. Part of the clones is not carried over; for the studies checked, unresolved V genes explain less than half of this, and the remainder is unexplained. The sample contains around 140,000 clones, approximately 10% of them found a single time. The leading ten clones occupy around 0.79% of the sample. Summary of the overall study and its limitations: Type 1 diabetes patients showed a moderate but significant shortening of TCRB CDR3 length in all four CD4+ subsets.

Sequences were obtained from central memory CD4+ T cells from blood. The receptor source for this set is a man aged 25 to 45 with type 1 diabetes.

V and J are TRBV28 and TRBJ2-3; tentative D call: TRBD2 (5 bases). Trimming pared 2 bases from V and 5 bases from J, leaving 11 bases between. Germline loops: CDR1 MDHEN, CDR2 SYDVKM. This CDR3 region has 14 residues. Here the CDR3 reads CASSLPGSVDTQYF. The CDR3 DNA sequence: TGTGCCAGCAGTTTACCGGGGTCGGTAGATACGCAGTATTTT.

This CDR3 reads CASSGYGTAEETQYF. The CDR3 nucleotides are TGTGCCAGCAGCGGATACGGGACAGCCGAAGAGACCCAGTACTTC. The rearrangement uses TRBV9 and TRBJ2-5; TRBD1 aligns across 7 bases. The CDR3 has 15 residues. Trimming at V came to 3 bases and at J to 3 bases, leaving 8 bases not matched to a gene. Germline lookup yields CDR1 SGDLS and CDR2 YYNGEE.

A word on this clone: Within the sample, other DNA sequences also encode this same CDR3. This chain uses TRBV2 with TRBJ1-1; maybe TRBD1 (6 bases). This CDR3 spans 12 amino acids. V lost 5 bases and J 3 bases, leaving 7 bases between the germline ends. Per germline, CDR1 SNHLY and CDR2 FYNNEI. CDR3 protein: CASSTGYTEAFF. CDR3 sequence (DNA): TGTGCCAGCAGTACAGGGTACACTGAAGCTTTCTTT.

There are a few counts of this clone. The gene calls are TRBV7-6 and TRBJ2-7; 10 nucleotides match TRBD1. Germline CDR1 SGHVS, CDR2 FNYEAQ. The CDR3 runs 13 residues. V lost 5 bases and J lost 4; bases outside the gene matches: 2. The CDR3 nucleotides are TGTGCCAGCAGCCGGACAGGGGGGTACGAGCAGTACTTC. Translated, it gives CASSRTGGYEQYF.

V is TRBV11-2 and J is TRBJ1-4, with D unresolved. V was pared by 5 bases and J by 5 bases, with 15 bases between. The CDR3 loop spans 15 amino acids. In germline, CDR1 is SGHAT, CDR2 FQNNGV. Here the CDR3 DNA reads TGTGCCAGCAGCCTACAGCCCTCAGGCAATGAAAAACTGTTTTTT. Translating it yields CASSLQPSGNEKLFF.

For the CDR3, the DNA is TGTGCCAGCAGCTTCACAGGGAAGGGGAACACTGAAGCTTTCTTT. Translating gives CASSFTGKGNTEAFF. This rearrangement joins TRBV4-2 to TRBJ1-1, with D maybe TRBD1 (6 bases). V lost 5 bases and J 1 base, leaving 14 bases between the germline ends. CDR3 length equals 15 residues. From germline, CDR1 is LGHNA and CDR2 YNFKEQ.

This clone was picked up a small number of times. The rearrangement joins TRBV11-3 to TRBJ2-2, with a weak D call TRBD1 (5 bases). V was trimmed by 0 bases and J by 3 bases, leaving 8 bases between them. The CDR3 is 15 residues long. Germline-derived CDR1 and CDR2 are SGHNT and YENEEA. CDR3 residues: CASSLDRADTGELFF. The CDR3 bases are TGTGCCAGCAGCTTAGACAGGGCTGACACCGGGGAGCTGTTTTTT.

This clone was detected only a few times. This chain joins TRBV7-2 and TRBJ1-4; 7 bases are a match to TRBD1. This CDR3 contains 14 residues. V shed 5 bases and J 7 bases; nucleotides not matched to a gene: 7. CDR1 is SGHTA and CDR2 is FQGNSA in the germline V gene. The CDR3 sequence: CASSPTGSGEKLFF. For the CDR3, the DNA is TGTGCCAGCAGCCCGACAGGGTCGGGTGAAAAACTGTTTTTT.

This clone was seen a handful of times. One end of the junction fails to match germline, which may point to a read error. The chain combines TRBV7-7 with TRBJ2-1, with D perhaps matching TRBD1 (5 bases). The germline V gene has CDR1 SSHAT and CDR2 FNYEAQ (reference sequence). The CDR3 extends over 13 amino acids. CDR3 DNA sequence: TGTGCTAGCAGCATTGGACAAGCGAATGAGCAGTTCTTC. Amino acids: CASSIGQANEQFF.